The 27 T cell receptor beta chains below all came from one sample that was sequenced in a study of blood T cell repertoires in COVID-19. The repertoire was sequenced with immunoSEQ multiplex PCR; TCRdb's copy has only in-frame clones and lacks some. The sample lists around 75,000 clones, approximately 90% occurring once. The material sequenced was peripheral blood. The origin of the receptors is a man in his 70s with active COVID-19.

The V call is TRBV27, the J call TRBJ2-7; D might be TRBD1 (6 bases). Per the germline V gene, CDR1 is MNHEY and CDR2 is SMNVEV (reference sequence). This CDR3 is 17 amino acids long. Deletions cut 3 bases from V and 0 bases from J, with 18 bases between. The CDR3 protein is CASSFWLETGRSYEQYF. The CDR3 DNA sequence: TGTGCCAGCAGTTTCTGGTTGGAAACAGGGCGCTCCTACGAGCAGTACTTC.

The V call is TRBV10-2, the J call TRBJ1-2; D is undetermined. The CDR3 loop spans 14 amino acids. Germline V gene data show CDR1 as WSHSY and CDR2 as SAAADI. Trimming cost V 2 bases and J 4 bases, with 11 bases left between them. CDR3 DNA sequence: TGCGCCAGCAGTGAGGTCAGGCTTCTCTATGGCTACACCTTC. As protein: CASSEVRLLYGYTF.

J is TRBJ2-2 and V is TRBV2; D not resolved. The CDR3 has 12 amino acids. Germline-derived CDR1 and CDR2 are SNHLY and FYNNEI. The ends were cut back, 5 bases at V and 4 bases at J, with 5 bases in the middle. The CDR3 is CASSWSTGELFF. The CDR3 coding sequence is TGTGCCAGCAGTTGGAGCACCGGGGAGCTGTTTTTT.

This chain uses TRBV10-1 with TRBJ1-5; D unclear. The CDR3 has 12 residues. Germline V gives CDR1 WNHNN, CDR2 SYGVQD (reference sequence). The V gene lost 6 bases and the J gene lost 1 base, with 4 bases spanning the gap. CDR3 coding DNA: TGCGCCAGCAGGCAGAGCAATCAGCCCCAGCATTTT. It translates to CASRQSNQPQHF.

The V gene is TRBV6-5, the J gene TRBJ1-1; D possibly corresponds to TRBD1 (5 bases). V was pared by 2 bases and J by 8 bases, with 15 bases between. Per the germline V gene, CDR1 is MNHEY and CDR2 is SVGAGI. This CDR3 region has 14 residues. The CDR3 is CASSYPGTGTEAFF. CDR3 in DNA: TGTGCCAGCAGTTACCCCGGAACAGGAACCGAAGCTTTCTTT.

J is TRBJ1-1 and V is TRBV5-1; TRBD1 might be the D (6 bases). CDR3 size: 15 residues. V lost 5 bases and J 1 base, leaving 15 bases between the germline ends. Germline assignment: CDR1 SGHRS and CDR2 YFSETQ. The CDR3 region has the DNA TGCGCCAGCAGTACACAGGGCCCTCCGAACACTGAAGCTTTCTTT. It codes for CASSTQGPPNTEAFF.

V usage is TRBV11-2 and J usage is TRBJ2-3, with 7 bases lining up with TRBD2. The CDR3 contains 16 residues. Germline V lookup: CDR1 SGHAT, CDR2 FQNNGV. V dropped 5 bases and J dropped 0; count of bases not matched to a gene: 8. This CDR3 reads CASSPGPSGSTDTQYF. In DNA, the CDR3 is TGTGCCAGCAGCCCCGGTCCTAGCGGTAGCACAGATACGCAGTATTTT.

V gene TRBV12-3 or TRBV12-4 combines with J gene TRBJ2-5; 9 nucleotides align to TRBD1. The CDR3 extends over 13 amino acids. Losses at the gene ends were 5 bases for V and 4 bases for J; bases not matched to a gene: 2. CDR3 sequence (DNA): TGTGCCAGCAGTCGACAGGGGGGAGAGACCCAGTACTTC. Protein product: CASSRQGGETQYF.

The genes are TRBV5-5 and TRBJ2-7, with 11 bases identical to TRBD2. Germline V gene data show CDR1 as SGHKS and CDR2 as YYEKEE (reference sequence). V shed 1 base, J shed 0 bases, and the junction held 3 bases outside the gene matches. This CDR3 has 16 residues. CDR3 sequence: CASSLSGTSGSYEQYF. CDR3 coding DNA: TGTGCCAGCAGCTTGTCGGGGACTAGCGGCTCCTACGAGCAGTACTTC. The full variable domain, with the rest looked up from reference TRBV5-5 and TRBJ2-7, is DAGVTQSPTHLIKTRGQQVTLRCSPISGHKSVSWYQQVLGQGPQFIFQYYEKEERGRGNFPDRFSARQFPNYSSELNVNALLLGDSALYLCASSLSGTSGSYEQYFGPGTRLTVT.

The V and J genes are TRBV3-1 (or the pseudogene TRBV3-2) and TRBJ1-2; possibly TRBD1 for D (5 bases). CDR3 length: 13 residues. From germline, CDR1 is LGHDT and CDR2 YNNKEL (reference sequence). Trimming left V 11 bases short and J 2 bases short, with 15 bases between. The CDR3 region has the DNA TGTGCCTCACAAAAGGGGCAGAACTATGGCTACACCTTC. Its translation: CASQKGQNYGYTF.

The chain carries TRBV5-1 and TRBJ1-2; 10 nucleotides line up with TRBD1. J gave up 5 bases and V 0 bases, and 4 bases lay outside the gene matches. CDR3 length: 15 amino acids. Germline loops: CDR1 SGHRS, CDR2 YFSETQ. The CDR3 sequence: CASSLGGQGPYGYTF. The CDR3 DNA sequence: TGCGCCAGCAGCTTGGGGGGACAGGGGCCGTATGGCTACACCTTC.

In its sample, this clone was seen a few times. The chain is built from TRBV7-2 and TRBJ1-2; possibly TRBD1 for D (6 bases). Germline V gives CDR1 SGHTA, CDR2 FQGNSA. The CDR3 has 12 amino acids. The V end was cut by 4 bases, the J end by 7 bases, with 10 bases between. The CDR3 DNA reads as TGTGCCAGCAGCTGGAACAGGGTTGGCTACACCTTC. Translated, it gives CASSWNRVGYTF. Complete variable domain (other parts from reference TRBV7-2 and TRBJ1-2): GAGVSQSPSNKVTEKGKDVELRCDPISGHTALYWYRQSLGQGLEFLIYFQGNSAPDKSGLPSDRFSAERTGGSVSTLTIQRTQQEDSAVYLCASSWNRVGYTFGSGTRLTVV.

The chain uses TRBV19 and TRBJ1-4, with D unclear. V lost 2 bases to trimming and J lost 8 bases, with 15 bases between them. The germline gives CDR1 LNHDA, CDR2 SQIVND (reference sequence). This CDR3 comprises 15 residues. CDR3 DNA: TGTGCCAGTAGTATATCCCCGGACCCGGGGGAAAAACTGTTTTTT. Protein product: CASSISPDPGEKLFF.

V and J are TRBV5-1 and TRBJ2-7, with 7 bases fitting TRBD2. Germline V gene data show CDR1 as SGHRS and CDR2 as YFSETQ. V trimming: 4 bases; J trimming: 3 bases; junction bases outside the gene matches: 7. The CDR3 length is 14 residues. The CDR3 bases are TGCGCCAGCAGCCCCAGTGGGGGGGACTACGAGCAGTACTTC. The encoded protein is CASSPSGGDYEQYF.

The J gene is TRBJ2-1, the V gene TRBV24-1; TRBD2 agrees at 8 bases. Unmatched junction bases numbered 9, after V lost 10 bases and J lost 2 bases. The CDR3 length is 15 residues. Germline assignment: CDR1 KGHDR and CDR2 SFDVKD. CDR3 residues: CATRIGRGAYNEQFF. The CDR3 coding sequence is TGTGCCACGAGGATCGGGAGGGGGGCCTACAATGAGCAGTTCTTC.

The chain employs TRBV24-1 and TRBJ2-1, with TRBD1 as a possible D gene (6 bases). This CDR3 comprises 15 residues. CDR1 and CDR2 from the germline V gene are KGHDR and SFDVKD. Trimming pared 5 bases from V and 2 bases from J, leaving 12 bases between. The CDR3: CATSVGRGAYNEQFF. DNA of the CDR3: TGTGCCACCAGTGTGGGCAGGGGTGCCTACAATGAGCAGTTCTTC.

This chain uses TRBV3-1 (or the pseudogene TRBV3-2) with TRBJ2-4; TRBD1 aligns across 8 bases. This CDR3 is 16 amino acids long. Germline-derived CDR1 and CDR2 are LGHDT and YNNKEL (reference sequence). V dropped 4 bases and J dropped 2; count of bases not matched to a gene: 7. As DNA, the CDR3 is TGTGCCAGCAGCCCAAGACAGGGGATGTCCAAAAACATTCAGTACTTC. Encoded protein: CASSPRQGMSKNIQYF.

The chain has TRBV11-2 and TRBJ1-2, with D tentatively TRBD1 (5 bases). The CDR3 runs to 12 residues. Germline V CDR1 and CDR2: SGHAT, FQNNGV. Trimming took 2 bases from V and 7 from J, leaving 8 bases between them. The CDR3 here is CASSLSGGGYTF. CDR3 bases: TGTGCCAGCAGCTTATCCGGGGGTGGCTACACCTTC.

The chain combines TRBV11-2 with TRBJ2-1, with TRBD1 identical over 10 bases. The CDR3 sequence is 17 residues long. The V gene end was trimmed by 0 bases and the J gene end by 2 bases; junction bases not matched to a gene: 4. Per germline, CDR1 SGHAT and CDR2 FQNNGV. CDR3 sequence: CASSLDRGQGPYNEQFF. The CDR3 DNA is TGTGCCAGCAGCTTAGATCGGGGACAGGGGCCCTACAATGAGCAGTTCTTC. The whole variable domain, remainder taken from reference TRBV11-2 and TRBJ2-1, is EAGVAQSPRYKIIEKRQSVAFWCNPISGHATLYWYQQILGQGPKLLIQFQNNGVVDDSQLPKDRFSAERLKGVDSTLKIQPAKLEDSAVYLCASSLDRGQGPYNEQFFGPGTRLTVL.

The chain combines TRBV3-1 (or the pseudogene TRBV3-2) with TRBJ2-3; D perhaps matches TRBD1 (5 bases). With 4 bases removed from V and 5 bases from J, the gap between germline ends came to 13 bases. From germline, CDR1 is LGHDT and CDR2 YNNKEL (reference sequence). This CDR3 is built from 14 residues. CDR3 loop: CASSPTPQGDTQYF. The CDR3 DNA is TGTGCCAGCAGCCCGACTCCCCAGGGAGATACGCAGTATTTT.

J is TRBJ1-2 and V is TRBV4-3, with D possibly matching TRBD1 (5 bases). The CDR3 runs to 14 residues. Germline V gives CDR1 LGHNA, CDR2 YSLEER. V gave up 8 bases and J gave up 0 bases, with 13 bases separating them. Here the CDR3 DNA reads TGCGCCAGCGCCCCGGGGGGAGCTAACTATGGCTACACCTTC. Translation: CASAPGGANYGYTF.

This CDR3 is CASSYSSGRAAYNEQFF. The CDR3 nucleotides read TGTGCCAGCAGTTACTCTTCGGGCAGGGCGGCCTACAATGAGCAGTTCTTC. V usage is TRBV6-2 or TRBV6-3 and J usage is TRBJ2-1, with D tentatively TRBD1 (5 bases). V was clipped by 0 bases and J by 2 bases, with 14 bases between them. The CDR3 covers 17 residues. The germline V gene encodes CDR1 MNHEY and CDR2 SVGEGT.

The rearrangement joins TRBV19 to TRBJ2-2, with D possibly TRBD2 on 6 matching bases. This CDR3 comprises 14 residues. V was trimmed by 7 bases and J by 5 bases, leaving 14 bases between them. CDR1 is LNHDA, CDR2 SQIVND, per germline (reference sequence). CDR3 bases: TGTGCCAGTACCGTCGTTGGAGGGACCGGGGAGCTGTTTTTT. Protein sequence: CASTVVGGTGELFF.

The V gene is TRBV4-2, the J gene TRBJ2-1; 7 nucleotides align to TRBD1. CDR1 and CDR2 from the germline V gene are LGHNA and YNFKEQ. V lost 0 bases to trimming and J lost 6 bases; unmatched junction nucleotides: 14. This CDR3 is 18 amino acids long. The CDR3 here is CASSQDPPTGSGFNEQFF. CDR3 nucleotide sequence: TGTGCCAGCAGCCAAGATCCCCCGACAGGGTCCGGCTTCAATGAGCAGTTCTTC.

This clone is a singleton in its sample. The chain joins TRBV11-3 to TRBJ2-7, with 8 bases that match TRBD2. The CDR3 is 14 residues long. Unmatched junction bases numbered 10, after V lost 5 bases and J lost 7 bases. Looked up from germline, CDR1 is SGHNT and CDR2 is YENEEA. The CDR3 DNA is TGTGCCAGCAGCACCGGACCACTAGCGGAAGAGCAGTACTTC. Residues: CASSTGPLAEEQYF.

V is TRBV3-1 (or the pseudogene TRBV3-2) and J is TRBJ2-7, with D possibly being TRBD2 (6 bases). Per the germline V gene, CDR1 is LGHDT and CDR2 is YNNKEL (reference sequence). V gave up 11 bases and J gave up 5 bases, with 13 bases separating them. There are 11 residues in the CDR3. The CDR3 spells CAPEEGHEQYF. CDR3 coding DNA: TGTGCCCCGGAGGAGGGCCACGAGCAGTACTTC.

The V and J genes are TRBV6-5 and TRBJ2-2; 11 nucleotides line up with TRBD2. In germline, CDR1 is MNHEY, CDR2 SVGAGI. CDR3 length: 15 amino acids. Unmatched junction bases numbered 6, after V lost 7 bases and J lost 5 bases. The DNA of the CDR3 is TGTGCCAGCACCCCTAGCGGGAGGCGGACCGGGGAGCTGTTTTTT. Residues: CASTPSGRRTGELFF.